One sample yielded the 18 T cell receptor beta chains listed below, sequenced in a study of T cell repertoires in aging, cancer and after chemotherapy. TCR beta rearrangements were amplified from peripheral blood genomic DNA. Multiplex touch-down PCR with TRB-A/B primers amplified rearranged V-D-J TRB sequences. TCRdb re-called the multiplex PCR reads with MiXCR, one entry per CDR3 protein. The sample consists of roughly 1,900 distinct CDR3 sequences, approximately 18% of them appearing once. Sequenced: blood. The receptors derive from a human donor with a solid tumor.

Judged by abundance, this clonotype is medium-sized. The V gene is TRBV27, the J gene TRBJ2-2; D ambiguous. Trimming stripped 1 base from V and 4 bases from J, with 4 bases between. CDR1 is MNHEY, CDR2 SMNVEV, per germline (reference sequence). CDR3 length: 13 residues. In DNA, the CDR3 is TGTGCCAGCAGTTTATTGCCCACCGGGGAGCTGTTTTTT. Translated, it gives CASSLLPTGELFF.

Of note for this clonotype: It may be a read error: a sequence one base away is much more abundant. The chain has TRBV7-2 and TRBJ2-5, with 9 bases matching TRBD2. CDR3 length: 16 residues. Trimming at V came to 1 base and at J to 1 base, leaving 4 bases not matched to a gene. Germline V lookup: CDR1 SGHTA, CDR2 FQGNSA. CDR3 region: CASSLVASGIQETQYF. The CDR3 DNA follows: TGTGCCAGCAGCTTAGTAGCTAGCGGGATCCAAGAGACCCAGTACTTC.

The chain joins TRBV18 to TRBJ2-3; 13 bases match TRBD2. Germline CDR1 and CDR2: KGHSH and LQKENI. Germline trimming cut 3 bases from V and 2 bases from J; bases unmatched to any gene: 5. The CDR3 is 17 amino acids. CDR3 protein: CASSPRTSGSPTDTQYF. The CDR3 nucleotides are TGTGCCAGCTCACCTCGGACTAGCGGGAGCCCCACAGATACGCAGTATTTT.

This clonotype counts as medium-sized. The chain uses TRBV15 and TRBJ2-3, with TRBD1 matching over 12 bases. V shed 4 bases, J shed 0 bases, and the junction held 8 bases outside the gene matches. From germline, CDR1 is LNHNV and CDR2 YYDKDF (reference sequence). This CDR3 spans 18 amino acids. CDR3: CATSIGTGGPHSTDTQYF. For the CDR3, the DNA is TGTGCCACCAGCATAGGGACAGGGGGCCCCCATAGCACAGATACGCAGTATTTT.

As for this clonotype: A much larger clone differs by one base, so this may be a read error. The genes are TRBV7-9 and TRBJ1-1; possible D gene TRBD1, 6 bases. Germline V gives CDR1 SEHNR, CDR2 FQNEAQ (reference sequence). The CDR3 is 13 residues long. The CDR3 protein is CVSSRGGPTEAFF. The CDR3 DNA follows: TGTGTCAGCAGCCGCGGGGGGCCGACTGAAGCTTTCTTT.

This clonotype is labeled as large. V gene TRBV27 combines with J gene TRBJ1-6, with D uncertain. CDR3 length: 13 amino acids. Germline V gives CDR1 MNHEY, CDR2 SMNVEV (reference sequence). Trimming pared 6 bases from V and 6 bases from J, leaving 9 bases between. The CDR3 loop reads CASRELPNSPLHF. Written as DNA, the CDR3 is TGTGCCAGCAGGGAACTGCCTAATTCACCCCTCCACTTT.

Judged by abundance, this clonotype is medium-sized (0.01 to 0.1%). The CDR3 sequence: CASSRGQSYEQYF. The CDR3 nucleotides are TGTGCCAGCAGCCGGGGACAGTCCTACGAGCAGTACTTC. The chain carries TRBV11-1 and TRBJ2-7, with TRBD1 matching 7 bases. V dropped 5 bases and J dropped 1; count of bases not matched to a gene: 2. CDR1 SGHAT and CDR2 FQDESV come from the germline V gene (reference sequence). The CDR3 extends over 13 amino acids.

This clonotype has just a few counts. This chain joins TRBV5-1 and TRBJ2-7; 8 nucleotides agree with TRBD1. CDR1 and CDR2 from the germline V gene are SGHRS and YFSETQ. The CDR3 has 13 residues. The V and J ends lost 2 bases and 3 bases, in that order; junction bases with no gene match: 1. CDR3 sequence (DNA): TGCGCCAGCAGCTTAGACAGGGGCTACGAGCAGTACTTC. Translated, it gives CASSLDRGYEQYF.

By proportion, this clonotype is medium-sized. The CDR3 spells CASSPKTADEQFF. The CDR3 nucleotides read TGTGCCAGCAGCCCGAAGACAGCCGATGAGCAGTTCTTC. This chain joins TRBV7-6 and TRBJ2-1, with D perhaps TRBD1 (5 bases). V lost 5 bases and J 8 bases, leaving 13 bases between the germline ends. The germline V gene has CDR1 SGHVS and CDR2 FNYEAQ. This CDR3 is built from 13 residues.

This clonotype was observed a handful of times. The genes are TRBV28 and TRBJ2-7, with 10 bases aligning to TRBD2. This CDR3 contains 18 residues. Germline-derived CDR1 and CDR2 are MDHEN and SYDVKM. V shed 5 bases and J 2 bases; nucleotides not matched to a gene: 15. In nucleotides, the CDR3 is TGTGCCAGCAGTCCGCAGACTCCCCTAGCGGGGGCACCCTACGAGCAGTACTTC. This translates into CASSPQTPLAGAPYEQYF.

This clonotype was counted only a few times. In DNA form, the CDR3 reads TGTGCCAGCAGTTACTCGACTAGCACAGATACGCAGTATTTT. It codes for CASSYSTSTDTQYF. The chain combines TRBV6-2 or TRBV6-3 with TRBJ2-3, with unresolved D. The CDR3 is 14 residues long. Trimming stripped 0 bases from V and 0 bases from J, with 4 bases between. Germline CDR1 reads MNHEY; CDR2 reads SVGEGT.

As for this clonotype: A much larger clone lies one base from this, so it may be a read error. The conserved phenylalanine or tryptophan is not found at the CDR3 terminus, so this likely reflects a read error. The chain combines TRBV7-9 with TRBJ2-5; D is ambiguous. V was trimmed by 5 bases and J by 1 base, leaving 11 bases between them. In germline, CDR1 is SEHNR, CDR2 FQNEAQ (reference sequence). This CDR3 is 14 amino acids long. CDR3 in amino acids: CASSPRASQETQYS. In DNA form, the CDR3 reads TGTGCCAGCAGCCCCCGGGCGAGCCAAGAGACCCAGTACTCC.

This clonotype was observed a few times. The chain couples TRBV6-2 or TRBV6-3 to TRBJ2-5; perhaps TRBD1 as D (6 bases). The germline V gene encodes CDR1 MNHEY and CDR2 SVGEGT. Trimming left V 5 bases short and J 4 bases short, with 14 bases between. The CDR3 extends over 14 amino acids. The CDR3 protein is CASSPTGWAETQYF. The CDR3 DNA reads as TGTGCCAGCAGTCCTACAGGGTGGGCAGAGACCCAGTACTTC.

This clonotype is deemed large. CDR3: CASRSGADLSTQYF. The CDR3 nucleotides read TGTGCCAGCCGTAGCGGGGCAGATCTCAGTACGCAGTATTTT. The V call is TRBV6-5, the J call TRBJ2-3; TRBD2 aligns across 8 bases. The CDR3 consists of 14 residues. From germline, CDR1 is MNHEY and CDR2 SVGAGI. With 8 bases clipped from V and 8 bases from J, the junction kept 12 bases outside the gene matches.

This clonotype is classed as medium-sized. The chain links TRBV20-1 to TRBJ1-4; D unresolved. V lost 1 base and J 6 bases, leaving 15 bases between the germline ends. The CDR3 runs 15 residues. Germline assignment: CDR1 DFQATT and CDR2 SNEGSKA (reference sequence). In nucleotides, the CDR3 is TGCAGTGCTAGAGGGTACGGAGGGAGAGATGAAAAACTGTTTTTT. Protein: CSARGYGGRDEKLFF.

By frequency in the sample, this clonotype is medium-sized. The chain's CDR3 is CASSWIGGHQPQHF. The CDR3 DNA reads TGTGCCAGCAGTTGGATAGGGGGCCATCAGCCCCAGCATTTT. This sequence joins TRBV27 and TRBJ1-5; 7 bases line up with TRBD1. The CDR3 loop spans 14 amino acids. V trimming: 4 bases; J trimming: 5 bases; junction bases outside the gene matches: 5. Germline-derived CDR1 and CDR2 are MNHEY and SMNVEV (reference sequence).

This clonotype came up a few times. This chain links TRBV13 with TRBJ1-1, with TRBD1 matching over 8 bases. Germline V gene sequence: CDR1 PRHDT, CDR2 FYEKMQ (reference sequence). This CDR3 region has 14 residues. V was pared by 1 base and J by 5 bases, with 3 bases of the junction left unmatched. The CDR3: CASSLEQGGTEAFF. CDR3 bases: TGTGCCAGCAGCTTAGAACAGGGGGGGACTGAAGCTTTCTTT.

V and J are TRBV12-3 or TRBV12-4 and TRBJ2-7; 7 bases fit TRBD1. The CDR3 runs to 15 residues. Trimming cost V 6 bases and J 0 bases; bases outside gene matches: 8. The CDR3 loop is CASSPEGDSSYEQYF. DNA of the CDR3: TGTGCCAGCAGCCCTGAAGGGGACAGCTCCTACGAGCAGTACTTC.